The rows below give T cell receptor beta chains drawn from one sample of a study of blood T cell repertoires in COVID-19. Profiled with immunoSEQ multiplex PCR; TCRdb holds only in-frame clones, not every one. The sample has about 430,000 clones; 85% to 90% are singletons. Sequencing used PBMCs or T cells enriched from blood (not recorded which). The receptor set was obtained from a man aged 25-45 years who had recovered from COVID-19. CDR3s include the opening cysteine and the closing phenylalanine or tryptophan. A D gene is named only where the DNA matches it firmly. Only part of the rows carry a size: once, few, many, or a class if the clone is expanded.

V gene	J gene	D gene	clone size	CDR3 protein	CDR3 DNA
TRBV4-1	TRBJ1-5	.	.	CASSLPGNQPQHF	TGCGCCAGCAGCCTGCCGGGTAATCAGCCCCAGCATTTT
TRBV19	TRBJ1-3	.	.	CASLNDRRNTIYF	TGTGCCAGTCTCAACGACAGGAGAAACACCATATATTTT
TRBV7-8	TRBJ2-1	.	.	CASSGGGLDEQFF	TGTGCCAGCAGCGGGGGAGGATTGGATGAGCAGTTCTTC
TRBV2	TRBJ1-6	.	.	CASSDFGSSPLHF	TGTGCCAGCAGTGATTTCGGGTCTTCACCCCTCCACTTT
TRBV29-1	TRBJ2-1	.	.	CSVPTAGGYYNEQFF	TGCAGCGTTCCAACCGCAGGGGGGTACTACAATGAGCAGTTCTTC
TRBV7-9	TRBJ2-7	TRBD2	.	CASSLSSGSYEQYF	TGTGCCAGCAGCTTATCTAGCGGGAGTTACGAGCAGTACTTC
TRBV11-2	TRBJ1-1	.	.	CASSPSRMNTEAFF	TGTGCCAGCAGCCCGAGCCGCATGAACACTGAAGCTTTCTTT
TRBV18	TRBJ1-1	.	.	CASSPQGKNTEAFF	TGTGCCAGCTCCCCTCAGGGGAAGAACACTGAAGCTTTCTTT
TRBV19	TRBJ1-5	.	.	CASSIVVGNQPQHF	TGTGCCAGTAGTATTGTCGTAGGCAATCAGCCCCAGCATTTT
TRBV30	TRBJ1-3	.	.	CAWRRPGTGNTIYF	TGTGCCTGGAGGCGCCCGGGGACTGGAAACACCATATATTTT
TRBV7-9	TRBJ1-6	TRBD1	once	CASSSGQGDNSPLHF	TGTGCCAGCAGCTCGGGACAGGGTGATAATTCACCCCTCCACTTT
TRBV29-1	TRBJ2-7	.	.	CSVDQGRDEQYF	TGCAGCGTTGACCAGGGGCGCGACGAGCAGTACTTC
TRBV12-3/TRBV12-4	TRBJ1-6	.	.	CASSYTSSPLHF	TGTGCCAGCAGTTATACAAGTTCACCCCTCCACTTT
TRBV5-1	TRBJ2-5	TRBD2	.	CASSLGVLAGGQETQYF	TGCGCCAGCAGCTTGGGTGTACTAGCGGGAGGGCAAGAGACCCAGTACTTC
TRBV12-3/TRBV12-4	TRBJ1-1	.	.	CASSLAEGTEAFF	TGTGCCAGCAGTTTAGCGGAGGGCACTGAAGCTTTCTTT
TRBV7-2	TRBJ1-2	TRBD1	.	CASSFGTGAGYTF	TGTGCCAGCAGCTTTGGGACAGGGGCCGGCTACACCTTC
TRBV28	TRBJ1-1	.	.	CASTISTGGTTEAFF	TGTGCCAGCACCATTTCCACCGGTGGTACCACTGAAGCTTTCTTT
TRBV19	TRBJ2-1	TRBD1	.	CASSMWDRPSGEQFF	TGTGCCAGTAGTATGTGGGACAGGCCTTCGGGTGAGCAGTTCTTC
TRBV6-5	TRBJ1-5	.	.	CASNTGSTQPQHF	TGTGCCAGCAATACAGGGTCAACTCAGCCCCAGCATTTT
TRBV7-9	TRBJ2-7	TRBD2	.	CASSTGTSGFYEQYF	TGTGCCAGCAGCACCGGGACTAGCGGGTTCTACGAGCAGTACTTC
TRBV27	TRBJ2-1	.	.	CASGGEWGNEQFF	TGTGCCAGCGGAGGGGAGTGGGGCAATGAGCAGTTCTTC
TRBV2	TRBJ1-5	.	.	CASSRQVNQPQHF	TGTGCCAGCAGTCGGCAGGTTAATCAGCCCCAGCATTTT
TRBV11-3	TRBJ2-2	.	few	CASSPGHPGRPGELFF	TGTGCCAGCAGCCCGGGACACCCAGGGAGACCCGGGGAGCTGTTTTTT
TRBV28	TRBJ1-6	.	few	CASTPPRQGNSPLHF	TGTGCCAGCACCCCGCCCCGGCAGGGCAATTCACCCCTCCACTTT
TRBV5-1	TRBJ2-3	.	once	CASSLGPTSTDTQYF	TGCGCCAGCAGCTTGGGACCGACAAGCACAGATACGCAGTATTTT
TRBV28	TRBJ1-5	.	few	CASRQQGRQPQHF	TGTGCCAGCAGACAACAGGGTAGACAGCCCCAGCATTTT
TRBV7-9	TRBJ2-7	TRBD1	.	CASSLVGTGIEYEQYF	TGTGCCAGCAGCTTAGTGGGGACAGGGATAGAATACGAGCAGTACTTC
TRBV11-2	TRBJ1-1	.	.	CASSLDSLAEAFF	TGTGCCAGCAGCTTAGACTCTCTTGCTGAAGCTTTCTTT
TRBV20-1	TRBJ1-2	.	.	CSATGYFGYTF	TGCAGTGCAACAGGGTACTTTGGCTACACCTTC
TRBV29-1	TRBJ1-2	.	.	CSVEGGDHGYTF	TGCAGCGTTGAAGGCGGGGATCATGGCTACACCTTC
TRBV28	TRBJ1-2	.	.	CASSSQGFGYTF	TGTGCCAGCAGTTCCCAGGGTTTCGGCTACACCTTC
TRBV11-2	TRBJ1-3	.	few	CASSARAVRGSGNTIYF	TGTGCCAGCAGCGCGCGAGCCGTCCGGGGCTCTGGAAACACCATATATTTT
TRBV5-1	TRBJ2-2	TRBD2	once	CASELAGAYTGELFF	TGCGCCAGTGAACTAGCGGGAGCGTATACCGGGGAGCTGTTTTTT
TRBV5-8	TRBJ2-1	TRBD2	.	CASSLTSGFLNEQFF	TGTGCCAGCAGCTTGACTAGCGGGTTCCTTAATGAGCAGTTCTTC
TRBV11-2	TRBJ2-7	.	.	CASSLVRDEQYF	TGTGCCAGCAGCTTAGTCAGGGACGAGCAGTACTTC
TRBV7-2	TRBJ1-5	TRBD1	.	CASSLGQAAGNQPQHF	TGTGCCAGCAGCCTAGGACAGGCCGCAGGCAATCAGCCCCAGCATTTT
TRBV3-1/TRBV3-2	TRBJ2-7	.	once	CASSLGGGLYEQYF	TGTGCCAGCAGCCTGGGTGGAGGTTTATACGAGCAGTACTTC
TRBV28	TRBJ2-3	TRBD2	once	CASSQSGGRITSTDTQYF	TGTGCCAGCAGTCAAAGCGGCGGGAGGATCACTAGCACAGATACGCAGTATTTT